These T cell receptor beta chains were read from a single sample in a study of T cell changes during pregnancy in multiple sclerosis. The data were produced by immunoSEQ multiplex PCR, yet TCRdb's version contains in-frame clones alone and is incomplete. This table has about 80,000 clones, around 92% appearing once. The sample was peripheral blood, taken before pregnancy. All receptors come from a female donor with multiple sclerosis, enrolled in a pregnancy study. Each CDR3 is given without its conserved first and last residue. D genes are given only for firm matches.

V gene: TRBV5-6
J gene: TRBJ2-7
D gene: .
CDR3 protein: ASSPGQTIFSYEQY

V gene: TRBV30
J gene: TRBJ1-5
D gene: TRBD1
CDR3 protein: ACQGDEQPQH

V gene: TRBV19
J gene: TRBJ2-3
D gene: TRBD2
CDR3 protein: ASSPHGLAPMDTQY

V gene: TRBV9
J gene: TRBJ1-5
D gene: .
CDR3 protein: ASSVDTSNQPQH

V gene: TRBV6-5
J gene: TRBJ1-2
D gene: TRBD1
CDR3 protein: ASSSDRAPYGYT

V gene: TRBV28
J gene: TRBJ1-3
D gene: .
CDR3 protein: ASTDGASLSGNTIY

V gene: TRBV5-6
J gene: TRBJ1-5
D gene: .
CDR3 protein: ASSPQGAGQPQH

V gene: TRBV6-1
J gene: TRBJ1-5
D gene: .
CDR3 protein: ASSERPGERQPQH

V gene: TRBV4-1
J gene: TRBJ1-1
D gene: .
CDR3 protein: ASSQDPPQGIMNTEAF

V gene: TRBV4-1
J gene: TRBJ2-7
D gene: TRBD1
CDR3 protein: ASSQATTGTGAYEQY

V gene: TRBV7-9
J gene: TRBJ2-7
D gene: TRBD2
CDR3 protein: ASSLASGSDEQY

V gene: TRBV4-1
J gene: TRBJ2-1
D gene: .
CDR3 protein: ASSFRLLNEQF

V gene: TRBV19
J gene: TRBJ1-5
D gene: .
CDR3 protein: ASSTRQFNQPQH

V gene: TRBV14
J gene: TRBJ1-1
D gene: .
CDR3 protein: ASSQVGSTEAF

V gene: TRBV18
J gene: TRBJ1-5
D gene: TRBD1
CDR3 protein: ASSPGTGTQPQH

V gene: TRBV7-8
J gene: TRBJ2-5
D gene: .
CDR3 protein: ASRSSTGNQETQY

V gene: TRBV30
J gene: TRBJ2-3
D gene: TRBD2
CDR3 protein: ATTSAGVADTQY

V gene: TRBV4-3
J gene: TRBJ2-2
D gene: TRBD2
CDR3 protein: ASSQGTSGLANTGELF

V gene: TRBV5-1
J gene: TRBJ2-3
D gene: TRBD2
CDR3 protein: ASSLLTSGTGTDTQY

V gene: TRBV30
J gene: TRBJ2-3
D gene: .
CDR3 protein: AWSRGSRTDTQY

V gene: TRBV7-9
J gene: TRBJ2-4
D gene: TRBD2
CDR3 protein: ASSLVPSGISIQY

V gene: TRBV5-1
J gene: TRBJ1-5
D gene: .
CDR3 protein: ASSFGPLTLGSNQPQH

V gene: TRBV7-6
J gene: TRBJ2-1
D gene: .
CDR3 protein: ASSLDPGEANEQF

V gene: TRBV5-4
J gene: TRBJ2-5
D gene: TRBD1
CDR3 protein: ASSRDRSQETQY

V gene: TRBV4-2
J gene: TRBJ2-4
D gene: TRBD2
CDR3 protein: ASSLQLGLAGGGAKNIQY

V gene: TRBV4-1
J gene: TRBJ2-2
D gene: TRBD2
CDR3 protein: ASSQDGAGGTSTGELF

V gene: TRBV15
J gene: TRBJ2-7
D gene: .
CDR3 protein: ATSTTRYGVEQY

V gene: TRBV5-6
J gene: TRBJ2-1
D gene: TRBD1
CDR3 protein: ASSPGTGYNEQF